This T cell receptor beta chain emerged from a study of PD-L1 blockade in urothelial cancer. Across the study: Males with bladder-origin urothelial cancer constituted about nine tenths of the roughly 30 patients. Median T cell yield per blood sample was 140,000 to 150,000 cells.

With 4 bases removed from V and 1 base from J, the gap between germline ends came to 8 bases. Per the germline V gene, CDR1 is SGHRS and CDR2 is YFSETQ. CDR3 length equals 13 residues. This clone was seen a single time. Synthetic TCR analog templates were added to each PCR reaction. Assay: immunoSEQ multiplex PCR; the TCRdb copy retains only in-frame clones and omits some. The sample shows some 75,000 clones, around 93% of them seen only once. Time point meaning: peripheral blood 6 weeks after treatment start. The specimen comprised PBMCs, sampled around atezolizumab (anti-PD-L1) treatment. This receptor was obtained from a woman aged 80 or older with urothelial cancer. The chain couples TRBV5-1 to TRBJ1-1, with no clear D. The CDR3 loop reads CASSGDTNTEAFF. CDR3 sequence (DNA): TGCGCCAGCAGCGGCGACACGAACACTGAAGCTTTCTTT.